Reported below is one T cell receptor (beta chain). Antigen: not known. From germline, CDR1 is SGHNT and CDR2 YENEEA. CDR3 length: 15 residues. After removal of 3 bases from V and 1 base from J, the junction contained 0 bases not matched to a gene. Tumor or blood genomic DNA was sequenced, with inputs of about 616 ng to 6,004 ng. The sample comes from a study of T cells in tumors after PD-1 blockade. The wider study: Either cemiplimab 350 mg every 2 weeks or pembrolizumab 200 mg every 3 weeks was given. General study points: Peripheral recruitment is suggested, as some novel exhausted tumor clones were in pre-treatment blood.

Produced via immunoSEQ multiplex PCR; TCRdb's table is partial and in-frame only. This sample has almost 35,000 clones, with 55% to 80% found just once. V and J are TRBV11-3 and TRBJ2-5; 12 nucleotides line up with TRBD2. The sequencing used PBMCs, collected after anti-PD-1 treatment. The sequence came from a human donor with basal cell carcinoma. This CDR3 is CASSLGLAGQETQYF. The CDR3 DNA sequence: TGTGCCAGCAGCTTGGGACTAGCGGGCCAAGAGACCCAGTACTTC.